The T cell receptor (beta chain) described here comes from a study of T-cell reconstitution after alpha-beta-depleted transplantation in children. Study-wide results and caveats: The origin of high day-60 TCRbeta diversity in some patients lay in surviving recipient T cells and thymic progenitors. By about two months after transplant, alpha-beta T cells reportedly arose from several hundred graft clones that had expanded.

This clonotype was detected a few times. The antigen is not known. It was with unique molecular identifiers that the TCRbeta library was prepared. TCRdb redid the calling of the PCR reads with MiXCR, one entry per CDR3 protein. In the table there are under 400,000 distinct CDR3 sequences, around 25% of which are singletons. The CDR3 has 15 amino acids. Trimming took 4 bases from V and 4 from J; bases not matched to a gene: 6. This rearrangement joins TRBV12-3 or TRBV12-4 to TRBJ1-2; the match to TRBD1 covers 10 bases. This sequence originates from a male patient between 5 and 17 years old who had a stem cell transplant for acute lymphoblastic leukemia, so the T cells may come from the graft donor. Material: PBMCs, mostly from graft donor cells, obtained 180 days after TCRalphabeta/CD19-depleted stem cell transplant. CDR3 loop: CASSSGTGVGYGYTF. CDR3 DNA sequence: TGTGCCAGCAGTTCTGGGACAGGGGTTGGCTATGGCTACACCTTC.